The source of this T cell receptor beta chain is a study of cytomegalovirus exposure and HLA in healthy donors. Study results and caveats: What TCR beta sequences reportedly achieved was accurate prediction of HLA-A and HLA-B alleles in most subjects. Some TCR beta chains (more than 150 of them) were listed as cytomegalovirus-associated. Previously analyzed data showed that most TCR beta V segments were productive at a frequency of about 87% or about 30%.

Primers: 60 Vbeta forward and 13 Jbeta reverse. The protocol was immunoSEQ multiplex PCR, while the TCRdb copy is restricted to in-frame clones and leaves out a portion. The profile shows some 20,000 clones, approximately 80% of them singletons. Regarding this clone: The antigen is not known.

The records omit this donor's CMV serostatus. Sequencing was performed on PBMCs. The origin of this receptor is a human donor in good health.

CDR3 DNA: TGTGCCAGCAGCCCGGAGGGGGCGAGTAGTCAGCCCCAGCATTTT. Translation gives CASSPEGASSQPQHF. The V gene is TRBV7-9, the J gene TRBJ1-5, with 7 bases lining up with TRBD1. Germline CDR1 and CDR2: SEHNR and FQNEAQ (reference sequence). V gave up 5 bases and J gave up 6 bases; unmatched junction bases: 10. The CDR3 contains 15 residues.